This T cell receptor beta chain was recovered during a study of T cell responses to AZD1222 COVID-19 vaccine. Overall study results and limits: It should be noted that donors were predominantly white British and more often female, and clonal diversity was possibly underestimated. None of the repertoires were sampled until the peak T cell response had passed. Regions left unmutated in variants are reportedly the target of nearly half of spike-specific TCRs.

TCRdb's copy holds only in-frame clones and misses some; the assay was immunoSEQ multiplex PCR. The sample includes 150,000 to 170,000 clones, about 87% of them seen just once. Note on this clone: Its antigen is unidentified.

Trimming at V came to 5 bases and at J to 5 bases, leaving 6 bases not matched to a gene. Germline V gene sequence: CDR1 SGHTA, CDR2 FQGNSA. The CDR3 totals 15 residues. This specimen was peripheral blood, taken on day 0 of AZD1222 vaccination. This clonotype was obtained from an adult in good health. The chain combines TRBV7-2 with TRBJ1-2; TRBD1 matches 12 bases. In nucleotides, the CDR3 is TGTGCCAGCAGCCCCGGGACAGGGGGCTTTTATGGCTACACCTTC. Translated: CASSPGTGGFYGYTF.